The table lists the clone carrying this TCR beta chain with a few counts. Germline V gene lookup returns CDR1 SQVTM and CDR2 ANQGSEA. The CDR3 has 15 amino acids. The ends were cut back, 5 bases at V and 1 base at J, with 12 bases in the middle. The data derive from a study of blood T cell repertoires in COVID-19. Overall study context: T cells, B-cell-depleted T cells, or PBMCs supplied cDNA or gDNA.

In the authors' workflow: Reference gene primer amplification in the assay estimated nucleated cell counts. Produced via immunoSEQ multiplex PCR; TCRdb's table is partial and in-frame only. Clone size and V and J calls were adopted from that table, with D and trimming inferred from the DNA. Of just under 70,000 clones listed, just over 85% are singletons. The sequencing sample was made of peripheral blood. The chain recombines TRBV29-1 with TRBJ2-6, with D perhaps TRBD2 (6 bases). The clonotype was recovered from a man aged 30 to 39 with acute or convalescent COVID-19. The CDR3: CSVSTGGSGANVLTF. In nucleotides, the CDR3 is TGCAGCGTTTCCACTGGGGGGTCTGGGGCCAACGTCCTGACTTTC.